This T cell receptor (beta chain) was sequenced for a study of shared clonotypes between healthy human individuals. V was cut by 2 bases and J by 2 bases, with 9 bases left in between. CDR3 length: 14 residues. Germline CDR1 MNHNY, CDR2 SVGAGI (reference sequence). CD4+ cells were split into CD45RA+ naive and CD45RA-negative memory subsets. Sequencing was performed with immunoSEQ multiplex PCR; in TCRdb, only in-frame clones are kept and a portion is missing. This table holds about 2.4 million clones, over 85% found once. The chain links TRBV6-6 to TRBJ1-2, with D tentatively TRBD1 (5 bases). Sequenced: naive CD4+ T cells from PBMCs. Subset defined: CD45RA+ positively selected. This receptor was identified in a man in his late teens or twenties in good health. Some clones in this sample may be carry-over from other donors' samples. The CDR3 DNA is TGTGCCAGCAGTTACGCACAGGACAACTATGGCTACACCTTC. This sequence encodes CASSYAQDNYGYTF.